Sequencing of this TCR beta chain was carried out in a study of T cell responses to AZD1222 COVID-19 vaccine. For the study at large: It was second doses at about 4 or about 12 weeks that were pooled. Points from the study as a whole: An increase in Spike-specific TCR breadth and depth was observed after two AZD1222 doses.

The CDR3 is made up of 13 amino acids. V was clipped by 3 bases and J by 1 base, with 7 bases between them. The germline V gene encodes CDR1 MDHEN and CDR2 SYDVKM. Clones were read by immunoSEQ multiplex PCR, and TCRdb kept only the in-frame ones, dropping some. Counted here are over 150,000 clones, roughly nine tenths occurring once; the ten biggest clones make up approximately 6.9%. Of note for this clone: The antigen is undetermined.

The V call is TRBV28, the J call TRBJ2-7; D not certain. Sequencing was performed on peripheral blood, taken on day 0 of AZD1222 vaccination. The origin of this receptor is an adult in good health. The CDR3 spells CASSFGQSYEQYF. The CDR3 nucleotides are TGTGCCAGCAGTTTTGGGCAGTCCTACGAGCAGTACTTC.